The present T cell receptor (beta chain) was sequenced within a study of blood T cell repertoires in COVID-19. Source study methods: Researchers report that nucleated cell counts were estimated from reference gene primer amplification. Here immunoSEQ multiplex PCR was the method, and the copy in TCRdb shows in-frame clones only, minus some. V and J calls and clone size are those listed in that table; D and trimming were worked out from the DNA. Found here are around 250,000 clones, 75% to 90% of them singletons; the top ten hold roughly 4.6%. This clone showed up just once. Material: peripheral blood. The source of this sequence is a man aged 55-75 years who had recovered from COVID-19.

The CDR3 loop reads CASSVAVTGELFF. CDR3 DNA sequence: TGTGCCAGCAGCGTAGCGGTCACCGGGGAGCTGTTTTTT. The J gene is TRBJ2-2, the V gene TRBV9, with D unresolved. The germline CDR1 and CDR2 sequences are SGDLS and YYNGEE. CDR3 length equals 13 residues. Trimming pared 0 bases from V and 4 bases from J, leaving 4 bases between.